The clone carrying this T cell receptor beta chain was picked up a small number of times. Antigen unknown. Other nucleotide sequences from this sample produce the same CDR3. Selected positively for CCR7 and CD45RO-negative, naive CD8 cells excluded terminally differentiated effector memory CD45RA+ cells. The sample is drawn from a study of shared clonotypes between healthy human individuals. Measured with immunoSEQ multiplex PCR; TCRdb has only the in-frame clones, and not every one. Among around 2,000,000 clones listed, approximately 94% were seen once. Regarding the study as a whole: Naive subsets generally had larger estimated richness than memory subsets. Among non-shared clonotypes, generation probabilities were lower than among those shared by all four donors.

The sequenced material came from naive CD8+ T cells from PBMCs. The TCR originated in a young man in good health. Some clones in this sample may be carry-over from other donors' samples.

The CDR3 here is CSAPGGYTF. The CDR3 DNA reads TGCAGTGCCCCTGGTGGCTACACCTTC. The chain couples TRBV20-1 to TRBJ1-2; D is unclear. Trimming removed 6 bases at V and 7 bases at J, with 6 bases between. Germline assignment: CDR1 DFQATT and CDR2 SNEGSKA (reference sequence). This CDR3 spans 9 amino acids.